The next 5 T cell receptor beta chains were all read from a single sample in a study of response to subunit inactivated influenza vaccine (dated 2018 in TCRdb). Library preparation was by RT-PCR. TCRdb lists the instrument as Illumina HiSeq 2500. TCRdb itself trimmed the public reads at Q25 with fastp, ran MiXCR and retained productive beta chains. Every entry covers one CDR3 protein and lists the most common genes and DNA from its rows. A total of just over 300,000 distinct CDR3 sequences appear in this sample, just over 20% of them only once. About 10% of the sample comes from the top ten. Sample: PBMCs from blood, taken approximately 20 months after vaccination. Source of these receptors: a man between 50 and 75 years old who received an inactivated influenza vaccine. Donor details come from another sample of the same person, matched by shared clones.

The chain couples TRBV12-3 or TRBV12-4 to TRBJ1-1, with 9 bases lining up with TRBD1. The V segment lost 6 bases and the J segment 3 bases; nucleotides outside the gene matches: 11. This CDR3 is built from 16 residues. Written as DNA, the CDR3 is TGTGCCAGCAGCGATTCGGGACAGGGAAGATACACTGAAGCTTTCTTT. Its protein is CASSDSGQGRYTEAFF.

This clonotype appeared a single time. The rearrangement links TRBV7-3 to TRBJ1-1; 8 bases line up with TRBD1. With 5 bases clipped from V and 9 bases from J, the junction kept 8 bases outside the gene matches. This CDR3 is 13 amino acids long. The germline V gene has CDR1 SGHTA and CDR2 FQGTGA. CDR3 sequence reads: CASSQGAGLKAFF. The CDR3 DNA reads TGTGCCAGCAGCCAGGGGGCCGGATTGAAAGCTTTCTTT.

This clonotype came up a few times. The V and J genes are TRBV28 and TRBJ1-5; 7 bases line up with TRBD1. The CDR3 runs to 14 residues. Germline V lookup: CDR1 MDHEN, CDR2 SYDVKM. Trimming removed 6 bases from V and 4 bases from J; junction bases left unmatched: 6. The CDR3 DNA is TGTGCCAGCAGGTCGGGACAGCCTAATCAGCCCCAGCATTTT. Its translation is CASRSGQPNQPQHF.

CDR3 sequence (DNA): TGTGCCAGCAGTAAGGGACAGGGTAATACTGAAGCTTTCTTT. Protein sequence: CASSKGQGNTEAFF. The genes are TRBV12-3 or TRBV12-4 and TRBJ1-1, with TRBD1 matching over 9 bases. The CDR3 covers 14 residues. J lost 5 bases, V lost 5 bases, and 6 bases had no gene match.

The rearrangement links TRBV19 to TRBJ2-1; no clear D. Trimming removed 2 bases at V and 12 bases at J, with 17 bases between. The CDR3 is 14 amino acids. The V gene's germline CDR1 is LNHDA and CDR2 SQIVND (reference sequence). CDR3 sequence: CASSIQSRRQGQFF. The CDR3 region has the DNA TGTGCCAGTAGTATACAATCCAGGCGTCAAGGGCAGTTCTTC.